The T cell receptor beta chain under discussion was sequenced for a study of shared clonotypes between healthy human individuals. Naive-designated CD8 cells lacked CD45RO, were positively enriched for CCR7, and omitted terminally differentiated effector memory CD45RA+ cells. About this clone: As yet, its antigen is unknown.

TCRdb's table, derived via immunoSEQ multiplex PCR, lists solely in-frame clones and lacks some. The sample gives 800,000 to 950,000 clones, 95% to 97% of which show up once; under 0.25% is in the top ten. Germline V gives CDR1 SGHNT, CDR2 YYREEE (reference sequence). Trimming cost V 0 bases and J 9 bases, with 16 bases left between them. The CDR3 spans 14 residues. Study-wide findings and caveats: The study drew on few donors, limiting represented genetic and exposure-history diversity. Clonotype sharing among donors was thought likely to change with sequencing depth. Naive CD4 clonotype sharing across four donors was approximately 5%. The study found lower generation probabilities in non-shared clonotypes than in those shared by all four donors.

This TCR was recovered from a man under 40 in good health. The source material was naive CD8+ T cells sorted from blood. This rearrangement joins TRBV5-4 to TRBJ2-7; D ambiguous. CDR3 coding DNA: TGTGCCAGCAGCTTGGAGGATCCGGTTTCCGGGCAGTACTTC. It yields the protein CASSLEDPVSGQYF.